A single sample gave rise to the 28 T cell receptor beta chains below, sequenced in a study of monozygotic twins with inflammatory bowel disease. After re-calling the 5' RACE reads, TCRdb lists one entry per CDR3 protein, DNA absent. This listing includes 85,000 to 110,000 distinct CDR3 sequences. The sequencing input was blood. The receptors originated from a human donor with ulcerative colitis or Crohn's disease, or a healthy co-twin of an affected twin (not recorded which).

This sequence joins TRBV9 and TRBJ2-7. CDR1 and CDR2 (germline): SGDLS, YYNGEE. The CDR3 extends over 14 amino acids. The CDR3 here is CASSFRQSPSEQYF.

The rearrangement links TRBV5-4 to TRBJ2-1; TCRdb's D call, TRBD2, is unchecked because there is no DNA. Germline V gene sequence: CDR1 SGHNT, CDR2 YYREEE (reference sequence). CDR3 size: 16 residues. CDR3 sequence: CASSSGTSGGASEQFF. Full variable domain (rest looked up from reference TRBV5-4 and TRBJ2-1): ETGVTQSPTHLIKTRGQQVTLRCSSQSGHNTVSWYQQALGQGPQFIFQYYREEENGRGNFPPRFSGLQFPNYSSELNVNALELDDSALYLCASSSGTSGGASEQFFGPGTRLTVL.

V gene TRBV5-1 combines with J gene TRBJ1-1. This CDR3 spans 15 amino acids. The germline gives CDR1 SGHRS, CDR2 YFSETQ. CDR3 in amino acids: CASSLDRWENTEAFF.

The chain joins TRBV20-1 to TRBJ2-5; TCRdb names TRBD2, which stays unverified in the absence of DNA. This CDR3 region has 14 residues. CDR1 and CDR2 from the germline V gene are DFQATT and SNEGSKA (reference sequence). CDR3: CSARVIAAVTTQYF.

This CDR3 is CASGVGTGELFF. This chain connects TRBV19 to TRBJ2-2. The CDR3 has 12 amino acids. Germline assignment: CDR1 LNHDA and CDR2 SQIVND (reference sequence).

The chain couples TRBV29-1 to TRBJ2-7. The CDR3 runs to 13 residues. Germline loops: CDR1 SQVTM, CDR2 ANQGSEA. The CDR3 protein is CSVYQLDDYEQYF.

V usage is TRBV28 and J usage is TRBJ2-7; the TCRdb D gene call, TRBD1, has no DNA to confirm it. Germline assignment: CDR1 MDHEN and CDR2 SYDVKM. This CDR3 has 14 amino acids. CDR3: CASSSGPFSYEQYF. The whole variable domain, remainder taken from reference TRBV28 and TRBJ2-7, is DVKVTQSSRYLVKRTGEKVFLECVQDMDHENMFWYRQDPGLGLRLIYFSYDVKMKEKGDIPEGYSVSREKKERFSLILESASTNQTSMYLCASSSGPFSYEQYFGPGTRLTVT.

The rearrangement links TRBV6-2 or TRBV6-3 to TRBJ1-1; TCRdb gives TRBD1 as the D gene, but with no DNA this cannot be confirmed. The CDR3 runs to 15 residues. From germline, CDR1 is MNHEY and CDR2 SVGEGT. CDR3 in amino acids: CASSPRTGMNTEAFF.

The V gene is TRBV7-2, the J gene TRBJ2-7; TCRdb returns TRBD2, unconfirmable since there is no DNA. CDR3 length: 15 residues. Germline loops: CDR1 SGHTA, CDR2 FQGNSA. The CDR3 protein is CASSHTRDGSYEQYF.

This CDR3 reads CASSRKGENTEAFF. The J gene is TRBJ1-1, the V gene TRBV3-1; TCRdb selects TRBD1, and the lack of DNA leaves this call unchecked. The CDR3 is 14 residues long. The germline V gene has CDR1 LGHDT and CDR2 YNNKEL (reference sequence).

The CDR3 region is CASSPLGVNYGYTF. The J gene is TRBJ1-2, the V gene TRBV27; the D call from TCRdb, TRBD1, cannot be confirmed without DNA. From germline, CDR1 is MNHEY and CDR2 SMNVEV (reference sequence). This CDR3 spans 14 amino acids.

The V and J genes are TRBV28 and TRBJ1-5; as DNA is missing, the TRBD1 call by TCRdb cannot be tested. The CDR3 has 14 amino acids. The V gene's germline CDR1 is MDHEN and CDR2 SYDVKM. CDR3 in amino acids: CASIRTVSNQPQHF.

The gene calls are TRBV12-3 or TRBV12-4 and TRBJ2-5; the D gene TCRdb calls, TRBD2, cannot be checked with no DNA. CDR3 length equals 13 residues. The CDR3 loop reads CASSFARRETQYF.

The chain has TRBV14 and TRBJ1-1. Germline-derived CDR1 and CDR2 are SGHDN and FVKESK. CDR3 length: 13 residues. Here the CDR3 reads CASSQELNTEAFF. Variable domain in full (rest from reference TRBV14 and TRBJ1-1): EAGVTQFPSHSVIEKGQTVTLRCDPISGHDNLYWYRRVMGKEIKFLLHFVKESKQDESGMPNNRFLAERTGGTYSTLKVQPAELEDSGVYFCASSQELNTEAFFGQGTRLTVV.

This chain connects TRBV28 to TRBJ2-5; TCRdb indicates TRBD2, and absent DNA this call remains unverified. CDR1 is MDHEN and CDR2 is SYDVKM in the germline V gene. The length of the CDR3 is 18 residues. Here the CDR3 reads CASSPPGVIAGSQETQYF.

The chain employs TRBV3-1 and TRBJ2-7; no DNA is available, so the TRBD2 call from TCRdb remains unchecked. This CDR3 has 14 amino acids. Germline CDR1 LGHDT, CDR2 YNNKEL (reference sequence). CDR3 residues: CASSQGRAQYEQYF.

The V gene is TRBV30, the J gene TRBJ1-5; the D call of TRBD1 rests on TCRdb alone, since no DNA is present to check it. CDR1 and CDR2 from the germline V gene are GTSNPN and SVGIG (reference sequence). This CDR3 spans 14 amino acids. This CDR3 reads CAWSVRGGNQPQHF.

The rearrangement uses TRBV24-1 and TRBJ1-5; as DNA is missing, the TRBD1 call by TCRdb cannot be tested. Germline V gene sequence: CDR1 KGHDR, CDR2 SFDVKD. This CDR3 is built from 15 residues. The CDR3 loop is CATSALGGKNQPQHF.

This chain uses TRBV29-1 with TRBJ1-1. CDR1 SQVTM and CDR2 ANQGSEA come from the germline V gene. The CDR3 runs to 12 residues. Here the CDR3 reads CSVAEGRTEAFF. Looking up the rest from reference TRBV29-1 and TRBJ1-1 gives the full variable domain: SAVISQKPSRDICQRGTSLTIQCQVDSQVTMMFWYRQQPGQSLTLIATANQGSEATYESGFVIDKFPISRPNLTFSTLTVSNMSPEDSSIYLCSVAEGRTEAFFGQGTRLTVV.

J is TRBJ1-2 and V is TRBV7-2; the TCRdb D gene call, TRBD1, has no DNA to confirm it. Germline CDR1 and CDR2: SGHTA and FQGNSA. The CDR3 has 14 amino acids. CDR3: CASSQTGSAYGYTF.

The chain uses TRBV29-1 and TRBJ1-4; TCRdb gives TRBD1 as the D gene, but with no DNA this cannot be confirmed. Germline V gene lookup returns CDR1 SQVTM and CDR2 ANQGSEA. This CDR3 has 17 residues. The CDR3 protein is CSVAGGDTLATNEKLFF.

The chain recombines TRBV28 with TRBJ2-5; TCRdb indicates TRBD1, and absent DNA this call remains unverified. The germline V gene encodes CDR1 MDHEN and CDR2 SYDVKM. The CDR3 contains 17 residues. The CDR3 reads CASSQKYGISTLETQYF.

The rearrangement joins TRBV11-2 to TRBJ2-1. This CDR3 is built from 14 residues. CDR1 and CDR2 (germline): SGHAT, FQNNGV. CDR3: CASSYSQAENEQFF.

V usage is TRBV18 and J usage is TRBJ1-4; TCRdb lists TRBD1, though no DNA is available to test this call. This CDR3 region has 15 residues. Germline CDR1 is KGHSH and CDR2 is LQKENI. The CDR3 loop reads CASSPAREATEKLFF. The full variable domain, with the rest looked up from reference TRBV18 and TRBJ1-4, is NAGVMQNPRHLVRRRGQEARLRCSPMKGHSHVYWYRQLPEEGLKFMVYLQKENIIDESGMPKERFSAEFPKEGPSILRIQQVVRGDSAAYFCASSPAREATEKLFFGSGTQLSVL.

The chain carries TRBV5-5 and TRBJ1-6; TCRdb's assignment of TRBD1 cannot be checked, as there is no DNA. The CDR3 has 14 residues. Germline V gene lookup returns CDR1 SGHKS and CDR2 YYEKEE (reference sequence). The CDR3 protein is CASSFGGNKSPLHF.

The gene calls are TRBV4-3 and TRBJ2-1. This CDR3 has 16 residues. CDR1 is LGHNA, CDR2 YSLEER, per germline. CDR3 loop: CASSQDWRSSYNEQFF.

The chain is built from TRBV7-9 and TRBJ2-1; TCRdb names TRBD2, which stays unverified in the absence of DNA. The germline V gene encodes CDR1 SEHNR and CDR2 FQNEAQ (reference sequence). This CDR3 is built from 17 residues. CDR3 residues: CASSPLGERGSYNEQFF.

V and J are TRBV4-2 and TRBJ1-3; TCRdb's D gene call, TRBD1, goes unchecked for lack of DNA. Germline CDR1 LGHNA, CDR2 YNFKEQ. The CDR3 sequence is 16 residues long. This chain's CDR3 is CASSQTPGQGRNTIYF.